This T cell receptor beta chain comes out of a study of sequential checkpoint blockade in melanoma. Study-level information: First-line arms were nivolumab then ipilimumab, or the reverse, randomized 1:1.

Documented treatment: randomized to nivolumab then ipilimumab (arm A) or the reverse (arm B). Assay: immunoSEQ multiplex PCR; the TCRdb copy retains only in-frame clones and omits some. Among 15,000 to 20,000 clones, approximately 81% were seen once, and the ten largest hold almost 35%. From germline, CDR1 is SGHVS and CDR2 FNYEAQ. V lost 5 bases, J lost 2 bases, and 11 bases stayed unmatched. The length of the CDR3 is 16 residues. The rearrangement uses TRBV7-6 and TRBJ2-7, with 8 bases lining up with TRBD1. This receptor was identified in a human donor with melanoma. The sample in question was CD8+ T cells sorted from blood (inferred from file names), obtained from a patient given nivolumab and ipilimumab in sequence. CDR3 sequence reads: CASSHPTGTGTYEQYF. DNA for the CDR3: TGTGCCAGCAGCCATCCAACCGGGACAGGCACCTACGAGCAGTACTTC.